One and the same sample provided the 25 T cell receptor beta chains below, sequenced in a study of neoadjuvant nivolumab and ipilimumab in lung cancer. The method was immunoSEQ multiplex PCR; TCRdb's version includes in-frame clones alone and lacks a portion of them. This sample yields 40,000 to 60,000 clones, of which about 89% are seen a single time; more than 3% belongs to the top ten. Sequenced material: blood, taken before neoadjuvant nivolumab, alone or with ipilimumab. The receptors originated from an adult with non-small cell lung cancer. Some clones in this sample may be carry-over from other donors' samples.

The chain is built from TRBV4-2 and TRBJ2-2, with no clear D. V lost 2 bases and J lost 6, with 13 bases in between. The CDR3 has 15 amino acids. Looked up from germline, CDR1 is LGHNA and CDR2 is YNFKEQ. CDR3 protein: CASSQSDMVPGELFF. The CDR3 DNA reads TGTGCCAGCAGCCAAAGTGATATGGTCCCCGGGGAGCTGTTTTTT.

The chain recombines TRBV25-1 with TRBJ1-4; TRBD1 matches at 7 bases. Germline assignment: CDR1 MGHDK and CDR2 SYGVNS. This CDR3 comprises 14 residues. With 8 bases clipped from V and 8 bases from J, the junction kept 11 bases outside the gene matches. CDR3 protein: CASRQGYLGEKLFF. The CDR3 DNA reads TGTGCCAGCCGACAGGGCTATCTTGGAGAAAAACTGTTTTTT.

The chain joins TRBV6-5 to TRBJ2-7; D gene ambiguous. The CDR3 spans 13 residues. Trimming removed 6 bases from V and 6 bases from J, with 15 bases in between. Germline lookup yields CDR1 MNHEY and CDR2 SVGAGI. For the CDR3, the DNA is TGTGCCAGCAGCGACCGATTGCCAGGCGAGCAGTACTTC. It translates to CASSDRLPGEQYF.

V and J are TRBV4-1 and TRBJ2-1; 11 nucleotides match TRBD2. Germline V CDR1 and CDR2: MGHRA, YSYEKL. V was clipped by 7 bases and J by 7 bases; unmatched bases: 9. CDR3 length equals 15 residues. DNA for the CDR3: TGCGCCAGCATCTCACTAGCGGGAGAAGGGAATGAGCAGTTCTTC. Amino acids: CASISLAGEGNEQFF.

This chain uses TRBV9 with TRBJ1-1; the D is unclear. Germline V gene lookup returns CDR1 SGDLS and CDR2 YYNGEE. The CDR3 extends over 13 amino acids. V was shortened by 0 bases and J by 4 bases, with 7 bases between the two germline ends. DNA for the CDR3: TGTGCCAGCAGCGTAGGGGCGTTCACTGAAGCTTTCTTT. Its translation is CASSVGAFTEAFF.

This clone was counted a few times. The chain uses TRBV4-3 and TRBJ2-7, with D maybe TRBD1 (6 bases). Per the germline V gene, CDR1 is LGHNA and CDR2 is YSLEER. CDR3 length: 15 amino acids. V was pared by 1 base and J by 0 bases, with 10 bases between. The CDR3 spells CASSQGQASSYEQYF. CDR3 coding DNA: TGCGCCAGCAGCCAAGGACAGGCTAGCTCCTACGAGCAGTACTTC.

This chain's CDR3 is CAWSSSGVRGKLFF. The CDR3 DNA reads as TGTGCCTGGAGTTCCTCCGGGGTAAGAGGAAAACTGTTTTTT. The J gene is TRBJ1-4, the V gene TRBV30; D unclear. CDR3 size: 14 residues. Germline-derived CDR1 and CDR2 are GTSNPN and SVGIG (reference sequence). The V and J ends lost 2 bases and 10 bases respectively, with 17 bases between them.

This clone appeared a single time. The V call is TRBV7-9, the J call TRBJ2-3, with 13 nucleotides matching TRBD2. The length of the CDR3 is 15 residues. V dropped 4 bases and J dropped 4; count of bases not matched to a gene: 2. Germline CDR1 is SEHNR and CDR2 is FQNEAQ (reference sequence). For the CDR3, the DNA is TGTGCCAGCAGCTCGACTAGCGGGAGGTCAGATACGCAGTATTTT. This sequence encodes CASSSTSGRSDTQYF.

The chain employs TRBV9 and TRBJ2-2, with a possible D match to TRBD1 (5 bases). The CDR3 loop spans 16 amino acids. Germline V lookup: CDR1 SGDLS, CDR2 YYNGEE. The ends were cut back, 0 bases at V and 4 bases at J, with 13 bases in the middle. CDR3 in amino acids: CASSVGPRVGTGELFF. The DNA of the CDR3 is TGTGCCAGCAGCGTAGGTCCCAGGGTGGGCACCGGGGAGCTGTTTTTT.

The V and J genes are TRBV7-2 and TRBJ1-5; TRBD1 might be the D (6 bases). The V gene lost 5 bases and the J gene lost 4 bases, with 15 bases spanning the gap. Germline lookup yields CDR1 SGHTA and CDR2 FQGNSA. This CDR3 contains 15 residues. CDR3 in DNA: TGTGCCAGCAGCCCAAGACAGGCTAATAATCAGCCCCAGCATTTT. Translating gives CASSPRQANNQPQHF.

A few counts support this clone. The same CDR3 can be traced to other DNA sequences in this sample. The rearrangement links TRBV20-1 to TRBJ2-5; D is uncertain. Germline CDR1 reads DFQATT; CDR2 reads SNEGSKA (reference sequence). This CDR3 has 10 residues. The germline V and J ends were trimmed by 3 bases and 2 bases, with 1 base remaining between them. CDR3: CSARQETQYF. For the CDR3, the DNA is TGCAGTGCTAGGCAAGAGACCCAGTACTTC.

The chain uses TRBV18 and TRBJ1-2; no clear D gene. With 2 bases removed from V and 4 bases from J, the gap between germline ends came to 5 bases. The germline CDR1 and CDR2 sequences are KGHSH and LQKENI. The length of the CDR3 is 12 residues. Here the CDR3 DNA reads TGTGCCAGCTCACCAAACAGCTATGGCTACACCTTC. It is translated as CASSPNSYGYTF.

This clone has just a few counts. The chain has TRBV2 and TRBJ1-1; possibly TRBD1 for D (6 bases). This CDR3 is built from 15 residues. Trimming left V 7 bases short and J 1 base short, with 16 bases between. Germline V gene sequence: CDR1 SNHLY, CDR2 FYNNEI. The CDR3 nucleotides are TGTGCCAGCACACTCACCGGGACACCGAACACTGAAGCTTTCTTT. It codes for CASTLTGTPNTEAFF. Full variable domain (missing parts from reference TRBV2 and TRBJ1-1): EPEVTQTPSHQVTQMGQEVILRCVPISNHLYFYWYRQILGQKVEFLVSFYNNEISEKSEIFDDQFSVERPDGSNFTLKIRSTKLEDSAMYFCASTLTGTPNTEAFFGQGTRLTVV.

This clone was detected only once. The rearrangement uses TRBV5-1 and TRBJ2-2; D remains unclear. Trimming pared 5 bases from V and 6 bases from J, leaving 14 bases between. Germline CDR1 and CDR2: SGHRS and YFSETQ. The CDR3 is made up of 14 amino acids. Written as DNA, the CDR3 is TGCGCCAGCAGGCCGACGGGTTTGGCCGGGGAGCTGTTTTTT. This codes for CASRPTGLAGELFF. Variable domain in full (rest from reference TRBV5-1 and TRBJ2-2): KAGVTQTPRYLIKTRGQQVTLSCSPISGHRSVSWYQQTPGQGLQFLFEYFSETQRNKGNFPGRFSGRQFSNSRSEMNVSTLELGDSALYLCASRPTGLAGELFFGEGSRLTVL.

As DNA, the CDR3 is TGTGCCAGCCTCCCCCTGATCTCTGGAAACACCATATATTTT. Amino acid sequence: CASLPLISGNTIYF. The chain is built from TRBV2 and TRBJ1-3; D not resolved. With 8 bases removed from V and 0 bases from J, the gap between germline ends came to 11 bases. The CDR3 is made up of 14 amino acids. CDR1 is SNHLY and CDR2 is FYNNEI in the germline V gene.

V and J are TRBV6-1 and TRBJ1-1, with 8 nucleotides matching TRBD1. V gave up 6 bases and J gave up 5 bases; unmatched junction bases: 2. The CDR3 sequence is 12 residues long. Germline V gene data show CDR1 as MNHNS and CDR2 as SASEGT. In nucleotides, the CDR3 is TGTGCCAGCAGGGGGACAGGAACTGAAGCTTTCTTT. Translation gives CASRGTGTEAFF.

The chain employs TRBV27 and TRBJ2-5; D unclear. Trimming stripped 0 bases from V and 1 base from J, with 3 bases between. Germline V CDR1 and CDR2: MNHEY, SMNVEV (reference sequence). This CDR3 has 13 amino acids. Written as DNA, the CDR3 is TGTGCCAGCAGTTTATCTCGCCAAGAGACCCAGTACTTC. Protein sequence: CASSLSRQETQYF.

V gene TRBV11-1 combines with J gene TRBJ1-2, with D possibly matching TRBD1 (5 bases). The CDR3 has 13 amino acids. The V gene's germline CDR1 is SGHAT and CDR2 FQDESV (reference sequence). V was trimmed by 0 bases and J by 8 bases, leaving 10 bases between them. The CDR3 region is CASSLAQGVGYTF. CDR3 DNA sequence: TGTGCCAGCAGCTTAGCCCAAGGGGTCGGCTACACCTTC.

CDR3 protein: CASSDRVGTYGYTF. The CDR3 region has the DNA TGTGCCAGCAGTGACCGGGTCGGTACCTATGGCTACACCTTC. This sequence joins TRBV6-5 and TRBJ1-2; D ambiguous. The CDR3 is made up of 14 amino acids. V lost 5 bases and J 4 bases, leaving 14 bases between the germline ends. Germline CDR1 MNHEY, CDR2 SVGAGI.

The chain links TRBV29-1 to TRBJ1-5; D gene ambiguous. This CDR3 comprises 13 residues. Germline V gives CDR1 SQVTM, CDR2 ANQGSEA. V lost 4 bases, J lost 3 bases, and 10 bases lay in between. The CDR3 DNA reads TGCAGCGTTGGGAAAGGTCACAATCAGCCCCAGCATTTT. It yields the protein CSVGKGHNQPQHF. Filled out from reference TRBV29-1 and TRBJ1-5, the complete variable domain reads SAVISQKPSRDICQRGTSLTIQCQVDSQVTMMFWYRQQPGQSLTLIATANQGSEATYESGFVIDKFPISRPNLTFSTLTVSNMSPEDSSIYLCSVGKGHNQPQHFGDGTRLSIL.

The CDR3 loop is CASSLGLAGDRKFF. CDR3 nucleotide sequence: TGTGCCAGCAGCTTAGGACTAGCGGGAGATAGGAAGTTCTTC. The V and J genes are TRBV7-2 and TRBJ2-1, with TRBD2 matching 12 bases. CDR1 is SGHTA, CDR2 FQGNSA, per germline. J gave up 14 bases and V 1 base, and 6 bases lay outside the gene matches. The CDR3 runs 14 residues.

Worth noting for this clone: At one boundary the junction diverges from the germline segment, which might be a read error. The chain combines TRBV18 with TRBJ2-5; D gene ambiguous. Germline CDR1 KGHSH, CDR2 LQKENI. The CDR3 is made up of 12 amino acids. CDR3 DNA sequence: TGTGCCAGCTCACCATCCAGCGACAAACTCCACTTC. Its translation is CASSPSSDKLHF.

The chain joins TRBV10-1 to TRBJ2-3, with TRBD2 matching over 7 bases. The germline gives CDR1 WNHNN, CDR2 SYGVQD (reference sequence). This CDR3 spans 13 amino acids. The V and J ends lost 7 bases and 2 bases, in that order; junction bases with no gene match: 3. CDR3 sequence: CASNRDYTDTQYF. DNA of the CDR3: TGCGCCAGCAACCGGGACTACACAGATACGCAGTATTTT.

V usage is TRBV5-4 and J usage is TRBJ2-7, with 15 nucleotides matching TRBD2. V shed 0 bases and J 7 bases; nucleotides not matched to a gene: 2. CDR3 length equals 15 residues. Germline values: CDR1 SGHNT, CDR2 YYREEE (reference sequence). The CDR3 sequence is CASSLGTSGRGEQYF. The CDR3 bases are TGTGCCAGCAGCTTGGGGACTAGCGGGAGGGGGGAGCAGTACTTC.

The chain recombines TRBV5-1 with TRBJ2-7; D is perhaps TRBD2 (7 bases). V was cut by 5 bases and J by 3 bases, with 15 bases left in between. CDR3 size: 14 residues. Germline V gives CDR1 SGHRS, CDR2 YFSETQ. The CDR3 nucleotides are TGCGCCAGCAGGCCCCGGGGAGGGGGCTACGAGCAGTACTTC. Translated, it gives CASRPRGGGYEQYF.